This T cell receptor (beta chain) was captured by sequencing in a study of blood T cell repertoires in COVID-19. Study-wide background: Spain, Italy and the United States supplied samples that represented acute and convalescent COVID-19. T cells, B-cell-depleted T cells, or PBMCs supplied cDNA or gDNA.

The CDR3 extends over 15 amino acids. V gave up 5 bases and J gave up 2 bases, with 16 bases separating them. Germline V gene lookup returns CDR1 SGHTA and CDR2 FQGNSA. In the authors' methods: Counts of nucleated cells, estimated from reference gene primer amplification, were obtained. Data came from immunoSEQ multiplex PCR; TCRdb stores just in-frame clones and leaves some out. V and J calls and clone size are those listed in that table; D and trimming were worked out from the DNA. The sample carries approximately 150,000 clones, over 70% recorded once. Ages ranged from about 18 to 89 years, with residence in approximately 23 US areas.

The sequence was collected from a man over 45 in a cohort exposed to, infected with or recovered from COVID-19 (not recorded which). Material: PBMCs or T cells enriched from blood (not recorded which). The chain links TRBV7-2 to TRBJ2-7; D may be TRBD1 (6 bases). This CDR3 reads CASSATGIVTYEQYF. CDR3 bases: TGTGCCAGCAGCGCCACAGGGATTGTTACCTACGAGCAGTACTTC.